This T cell receptor beta chain was profiled in a study of human T cells and chemical hapten exposure. At the level of the study: Donors were sensitized with 2% DPC on the upper inner arm. Upper back patch tests used 0.01% DPC, scored after 6 days.

Time point here: patch test 3, about 24 weeks after DPC sensitization. Treatment indicated: therapeutic diphenylcyclopropenone sensitization with weekly scalp DPC. The starting material, unfractionated whole blood, was used for total RNA extraction. Germline loops: CDR1 SGHVS, CDR2 FNYEAQ. The CDR3 has 13 amino acids. V lost 1 base and J 6 bases, leaving 10 bases between the germline ends. TCRdb itself ran the RACE reads through MiXCR, one entry per CDR3 protein. The data show under 50,000 distinct CDR3 sequences, with over 7.5% seen just once and approximately 24% held by the top ten. The V and J genes are TRBV7-6 and TRBJ2-7, with D perhaps TRBD1 (6 bases). Source: whole blood, taken in connection with sensitization to the hapten diphenylcyclopropenone (DPC). The origin of this receptor is a man between 45 and 60 years old with alopecia areata. Some clones in this sample may be carry-over from other donors' samples. CDR3 DNA sequence: TGTGCCAGCAGCTTAGACAGGGTCGCCGAGCAGTACTTC. This sequence encodes CASSLDRVAEQYF.